This passage covers 20 T cell receptor beta chains from one sample sequenced in a study of shared clonotypes between healthy human individuals. The table came from immunoSEQ multiplex PCR; TCRdb's copy has only in-frame clones and leaves some out. The data hold hundreds of thousands of clones, with about 95% observed a single time. The source material was naive CD4+ T cells sorted from blood. Sample subset: CD45RA+ positively selected. The origin of the receptors is a woman aged 25-40 years in good health.

The chain uses TRBV19 and TRBJ1-3; D gene unclear. Trimming took off 4 bases at V and 0 bases at J, with 13 bases between the two ends. Germline V gene lookup returns CDR1 LNHDA and CDR2 SQIVND (reference sequence). The CDR3 has 16 residues. CDR3 sequence (DNA): TGTGCCAGTAGTACCAGAACCTCCTACTCTGGAAACACCATATATTTT. This gives the protein CASSTRTSYSGNTIYF.

The chain combines TRBV9 with TRBJ2-7; D is undetermined. The germline V gene has CDR1 SGDLS and CDR2 YYNGEE. V lost 0 bases, J lost 0 bases, and 10 bases lay in between. This CDR3 region has 15 residues. CDR3 coding DNA: TGTGCCAGCAGCGTAGAAGTGGGCCCCTCCTACGAGCAGTACTTC. Its translation: CASSVEVGPSYEQYF.

V is TRBV9 and J is TRBJ2-7; TRBD2 aligns across 11 bases. Germline CDR1 reads SGDLS; CDR2 reads YYNGEE. CDR3 length: 15 residues. V gave up 4 bases and J gave up 7 bases; unmatched junction bases: 10. CDR3 DNA sequence: TGTGCCAGCAGCAAAGGGACTAGCGGCACTAGGGAGCAGTACTTC. It specifies CASSKGTSGTREQYF.

The chain uses TRBV10-3 and TRBJ2-3; possibly TRBD1 for D (6 bases). This CDR3 spans 16 amino acids. CDR1 and CDR2 (germline): ENHRY, SYGVKD. Trimming took off 6 bases at V and 0 bases at J, with 16 bases between the two ends. CDR3 residues: CAIRNTGFPSTDTQYF. The CDR3 DNA follows: TGTGCCATCAGGAATACAGGGTTTCCTAGCACAGATACGCAGTATTTT.

This rearrangement joins TRBV5-1 to TRBJ2-2; TRBD1 or TRBD2 may be the D gene (5 bases each). The germline gives CDR1 SGHRS, CDR2 YFSETQ. The CDR3 loop spans 14 amino acids. V lost 4 bases, J lost 6 bases, and 13 bases lay in between. CDR3 sequence reads: CASSGRDPSGELFF. The CDR3 DNA is TGCGCCAGCAGCGGCCGGGACCCCTCCGGGGAGCTGTTTTTT.

Worth noting for this clone: Other DNA sequences in this specimen translate into the identical CDR3. The chain joins TRBV29-1 to TRBJ2-1; D gene unclear. Trimming removed 4 bases at V and 4 bases at J, with 5 bases between. Germline V gives CDR1 SQVTM, CDR2 ANQGSEA. The CDR3 runs 11 residues. The CDR3, as DNA: TGCAGCGTTGGGAGTTACAATGAGCAGTTCTTC. Translated: CSVGSYNEQFF.

This clone was detected only once. The chain links TRBV27 to TRBJ2-7; TRBD2 is a possible D gene (7 bases). V shed 0 bases and J shed 2 bases, with 17 bases lying between them. Germline V CDR1 and CDR2: MNHEY, SMNVEV (reference sequence). This CDR3 has 17 residues. CDR3 in amino acids: CASSLSFSGGQTYEQYF. CDR3 nucleotide sequence: TGTGCCAGCAGTTTATCGTTTTCGGGGGGCCAGACCTACGAGCAGTACTTC.

The V call is TRBV15, the J call TRBJ1-5; maybe TRBD1 (6 bases). The CDR3 covers 14 residues. Deletions cut 5 bases from V and 3 bases from J, with 11 bases between. Germline V gene lookup returns CDR1 LNHNV and CDR2 YYDKDF (reference sequence). The CDR3 sequence: CATSDGQINQPQHF. The CDR3 nucleotides read TGTGCCACCAGCGATGGACAGATCAATCAGCCCCAGCATTTT.

The V gene is TRBV9, the J gene TRBJ1-1, with D unclear. The CDR3 covers 12 residues. V gave up 0 bases and J gave up 8 bases, with 8 bases separating them. The germline gives CDR1 SGDLS, CDR2 YYNGEE. The CDR3 loop is CASSVDSREAFF. CDR3 coding DNA: TGTGCCAGCAGCGTAGACTCCAGAGAAGCTTTCTTT.

This clone was seen a single time. The rearrangement joins TRBV10-3 to TRBJ2-3, with 8 bases identical to TRBD1. This CDR3 is 15 amino acids long. V shed 2 bases, J shed 2 bases, and the junction held 3 bases outside the gene matches. CDR1 and CDR2 (germline): ENHRY, SYGVKD. The CDR3 DNA reads TGTGCCATCAGTGAGCTGGACAGGGTCACAGATACGCAGTATTTT. Translation: CAISELDRVTDTQYF.

The chain couples TRBV28 to TRBJ2-3; possible D gene TRBD1, 7 bases. Germline assignment: CDR1 MDHEN and CDR2 SYDVKM. V was pared by 6 bases and J by 4 bases, with 14 bases between. The CDR3 extends over 14 amino acids. CDR3 protein: CASRGGGMPDTQYF. In nucleotides, the CDR3 is TGTGCCAGCAGAGGGGGCGGGATGCCAGATACGCAGTATTTT.

The genes are TRBV7-9 and TRBJ2-1; D could derive from TRBD1 or TRBD2 (6 bases each). V lost 2 bases to trimming and J lost 3 bases, with 11 bases between them. Germline CDR1 is SEHNR and CDR2 is FQNEAQ (reference sequence). This CDR3 spans 15 amino acids. In nucleotides, the CDR3 is TGTGCCAGCAGCTTACGGAGGGGACACTACAATGAGCAGTTCTTC. Protein product: CASSLRRGHYNEQFF. Full variable domain (rest looked up from reference TRBV7-9 and TRBJ2-1): DTGVSQNPRHKITKRGQNVTFRCDPISEHNRLYWYRQTLGQGPEFLTYFQNEAQLEKSRLLSDRFSAERPKGSFSTLEIQRTEQGDSAMYLCASSLRRGHYNEQFFGPGTRLTVL.

The rearrangement uses TRBV18 and TRBJ2-2; TRBD2 is a possible D gene (6 bases). Between the trimmed V and J ends, which lost 3 bases and 5 bases, there was a span of 19 bases. Per the germline V gene, CDR1 is KGHSH and CDR2 is LQKENI. The CDR3 spans 17 residues. The CDR3 here is CASSPPGGAKNTGELFF. The CDR3 nucleotides are TGTGCCAGCTCACCCCCCGGCGGGGCGAAAAATACCGGGGAGCTGTTTTTT.

The chain links TRBV5-1 to TRBJ2-7; 11 nucleotides agree with TRBD1. The CDR3 has 12 residues. Germline CDR1 SGHRS, CDR2 YFSETQ. J lost 7 bases, V lost 7 bases, and 4 bases had no gene match. CDR3 nucleotides: TGCGCCAGCCGGACAGGGGGCGCAGAGCAGTACTTC. It codes for CASRTGGAEQYF.

This sequence joins TRBV19 and TRBJ2-2, with D unresolved. The germline CDR1 and CDR2 sequences are LNHDA and SQIVND (reference sequence). The CDR3 is 15 residues long. The ends were cut back, 11 bases at V and 0 bases at J, with 16 bases in the middle. CDR3 nucleotide sequence: TGTGCCTCGAAGGCCGGATCCGCGAACACCGGGGAGCTGTTTTTT. This gives the protein CASKAGSANTGELFF.

V is TRBV7-9 and J is TRBJ2-4, with TRBD2 identical over 8 bases. This CDR3 contains 19 residues. CDR1 is SEHNR, CDR2 FQNEAQ, per germline (reference sequence). The V and J ends lost 3 bases and 0 bases, in that order; junction bases with no gene match: 13. The CDR3 bases are TGTGCCAGCAGCTTCGTAGCGGGAAGGGGGACGCTAGCCAAAAACATTCAGTACTTC. As protein: CASSFVAGRGTLAKNIQYF. The full variable domain, its missing parts supplied by reference TRBV7-9 and TRBJ2-4, is DTGVSQNPRHKITKRGQNVTFRCDPISEHNRLYWYRQTLGQGPEFLTYFQNEAQLEKSRLLSDRFSAERPKGSFSTLEIQRTEQGDSAMYLCASSFVAGRGTLAKNIQYFGAGTRLSVL.

The rearrangement links TRBV7-2 to TRBJ2-7; no definite D call. V lost 5 bases and J 4 bases, leaving 6 bases between the germline ends. The germline V gene has CDR1 SGHTA and CDR2 FQGNSA. This CDR3 spans 11 amino acids. The CDR3 coding sequence is TGTGCCAGCAGCCCGAGATACGAGCAGTACTTC. This encodes CASSPRYEQYF.

V gene TRBV5-1 combines with J gene TRBJ2-1; a possible D gene is TRBD2 (6 bases). V was trimmed by 0 bases and J by 4 bases, leaving 11 bases between them. CDR1 and CDR2 (germline): SGHRS, YFSETQ. The CDR3 consists of 15 residues. As DNA, the CDR3 is TGCGCCAGCAGCTTGGCGGGAGCTCAGTACAATGAGCAGTTCTTC. Translating it yields CASSLAGAQYNEQFF.

CDR3 coding DNA: TGTGCCAGCAGCTTAGGGTTTGCGGGGAAAGGGGAGCAGTACTTC. Protein: CASSLGFAGKGEQYF. The chain employs TRBV11-2 and TRBJ2-7, with D possibly TRBD2 on 6 matching bases. CDR1 SGHAT and CDR2 FQNNGV come from the germline V gene. The CDR3 totals 15 residues. The V and J ends lost 1 base and 7 bases respectively, with 17 bases between them.

The genes are TRBV5-4 and TRBJ2-5, with 12 bases fitting TRBD2. In germline, CDR1 is SGHNT, CDR2 YYREEE (reference sequence). V shed 4 bases and J 2 bases; nucleotides not matched to a gene: 6. This CDR3 contains 16 residues. The CDR3 spells CASSIGLAGIQETQYF. DNA of the CDR3: TGTGCCAGCAGCATTGGACTAGCGGGGATACAAGAGACCCAGTACTTC.